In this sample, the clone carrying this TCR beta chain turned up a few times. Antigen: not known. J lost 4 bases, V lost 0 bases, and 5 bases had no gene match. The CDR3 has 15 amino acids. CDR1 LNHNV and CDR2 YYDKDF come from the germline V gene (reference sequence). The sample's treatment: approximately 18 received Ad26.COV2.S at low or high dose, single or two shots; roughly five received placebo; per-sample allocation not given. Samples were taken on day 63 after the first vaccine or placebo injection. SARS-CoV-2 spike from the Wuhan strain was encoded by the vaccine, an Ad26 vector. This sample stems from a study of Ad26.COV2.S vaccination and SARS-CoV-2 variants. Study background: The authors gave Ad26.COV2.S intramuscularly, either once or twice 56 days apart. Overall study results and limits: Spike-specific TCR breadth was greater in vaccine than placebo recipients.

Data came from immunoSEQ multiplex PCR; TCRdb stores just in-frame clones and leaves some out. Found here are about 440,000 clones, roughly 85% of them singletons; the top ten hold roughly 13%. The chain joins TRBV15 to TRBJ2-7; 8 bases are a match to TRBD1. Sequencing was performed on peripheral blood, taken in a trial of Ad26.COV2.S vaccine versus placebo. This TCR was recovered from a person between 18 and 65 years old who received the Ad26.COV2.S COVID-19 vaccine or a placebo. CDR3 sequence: CATSRDAGGWYEQYF. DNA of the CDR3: TGTGCCACCAGCAGAGATGCAGGGGGCTGGTACGAGCAGTACTTC.